This T cell receptor beta chain is drawn from a study of blood T cell repertoires in COVID-19. On the study more broadly: T cells, B-cell-depleted T cells, or PBMCs supplied cDNA or gDNA.

Sequencing used immunoSEQ multiplex PCR; TCRdb keeps in-frame clones, though not all of them. The sample shows 150,000 to 200,000 clones, roughly nine tenths of them seen only once. The CDR3 has 14 amino acids. The germline V gene encodes CDR1 SGHTS and CDR2 YDEGEE. V shed 1 base and J shed 7 bases, with 12 bases lying between them. This receptor was identified in a woman between 65 and 79 years old with acute or convalescent COVID-19. The rearrangement joins TRBV5-8 to TRBJ2-1; the D gene is possibly TRBD2 (5 bases). Material: peripheral blood. CDR3 residues: CASSLFPAENEQFF. In DNA, the CDR3 is TGTGCCAGCAGCTTGTTTCCAGCGGAGAATGAGCAGTTCTTC.